Following are 11 T cell receptor beta chains from one sample sequenced in a study of shared clonotypes between healthy human individuals. Sequenced by immunoSEQ multiplex PCR; TCRdb stores in-frame clones only, minus some. The sample has about 600,000 clones, roughly 95% seen once. Naive CD8 cells lacked CD45RO, underwent positive selection for CCR7 and left out terminally differentiated effector memory CD45RA+ cells. The specimen sequenced was naive CD8+ T cells sorted from blood. Receptor source: a woman in her twenties or thirties in good health.

The rearrangement links TRBV28 to TRBJ1-3; 8 positions agree with TRBD1. There are 17 residues in the CDR3. Germline trimming cut 6 bases from V and 11 bases from J; bases unmatched to any gene: 21. Per germline, CDR1 MDHEN and CDR2 SYDVKM. The CDR3 nucleotides are TGTGCCAGCAGCGATCCACTGGAAGGGGACAGGTTTGCGTCCATATATTTT. Translated: CASSDPLEGDRFASIYF.

This chain uses TRBV6-5 with TRBJ2-7, with 7 bases matching TRBD1. Germline trimming cut 0 bases from V and 4 bases from J; bases unmatched to any gene: 6. CDR1 is MNHEY, CDR2 SVGAGI, per germline. CDR3 length: 15 residues. CDR3 loop: CASSYSEGQLYEQYF. As DNA, the CDR3 is TGTGCCAGCAGTTACTCAGAGGGACAGTTATACGAGCAGTACTTC.

This rearrangement joins TRBV10-3 to TRBJ2-7, with D perhaps matching TRBD1 or TRBD2 (5 bases each). The CDR3 totals 11 residues. CDR1 ENHRY and CDR2 SYGVKD come from the germline V gene. V lost 5 bases to trimming and J lost 6 bases, with 8 bases between them. The CDR3 loop is CAISPGLEQYF. The CDR3 DNA reads as TGTGCCATCAGTCCGGGGCTCGAGCAGTACTTC.

This rearrangement joins TRBV2 to TRBJ2-7; a possible D gene is TRBD1 (6 bases). V shed 0 bases and J shed 7 bases, with 16 bases lying between them. CDR3 length equals 15 residues. The germline V gene has CDR1 SNHLY and CDR2 FYNNEI. CDR3 bases: TGTGCCAGCAGTGAAGCGGGGGACACATCAAGGGAGCAGTACTTC. It translates to CASSEAGDTSREQYF.

The chain combines TRBV11-2 with TRBJ1-2; maybe TRBD1 (5 bases). This CDR3 is 14 amino acids long. Germline V gives CDR1 SGHAT, CDR2 FQNNGV. The ends were cut back, 1 base at V and 8 bases at J, with 14 bases in the middle. CDR3 sequence: CASSLGRTLEGYTF. The CDR3, as DNA: TGTGCCAGCAGCTTAGGGAGGACATTAGAGGGCTACACCTTC.

V gene TRBV7-9 combines with J gene TRBJ2-7; the D gene is possibly TRBD2 (5 bases). Germline V CDR1 and CDR2: SEHNR, FQNEAQ (reference sequence). The CDR3 sequence is 13 residues long. Deletions cut 1 base from V and 6 bases from J, with 10 bases between. This chain's CDR3 is CASSLDGNVEQYF. CDR3 in DNA: TGTGCCAGCAGCTTAGACGGGAACGTCGAGCAGTACTTC.

The chain uses TRBV7-9 and TRBJ1-1; D remains ambiguous. Trimming removed 5 bases from V and 4 bases from J, with 26 bases in between. In germline, CDR1 is SEHNR, CDR2 FQNEAQ (reference sequence). The CDR3 spans 18 residues. CDR3 sequence: CASSPPLGINKVPTEAFF. The DNA for the CDR3 is TGTGCCAGCAGCCCGCCGCTGGGCATAAATAAAGTTCCCACTGAAGCTTTCTTT.

This clone was counted a single time. This sequence joins TRBV27 and TRBJ2-5; no clear D gene. This CDR3 has 13 residues. Germline CDR1 and CDR2: MNHEY and SMNVEV (reference sequence). Trimming shortened V by 3 bases and J by 4 bases, and 9 bases separated the two germline ends. The CDR3: CASSFGMSETQYF. The CDR3 nucleotides are TGTGCCAGCAGTTTTGGCATGTCAGAGACCCAGTACTTC.

The chain joins TRBV19 to TRBJ2-7; 9 bases match TRBD1. The J segment lost 5 bases and the V segment lost 6 bases, leaving 8 bases of the junction unmatched. CDR1 and CDR2 from the germline V gene are LNHDA and SQIVND (reference sequence). The CDR3 contains 14 residues. In nucleotides, the CDR3 is TGTGCCAGTAGAACCGGGACAGGGCTTGACGAGCAGTACTTC. Its translation: CASRTGTGLDEQYF.

The chain joins TRBV6-5 to TRBJ2-1; D not resolved. This CDR3 region has 12 residues. Germline CDR1 is MNHEY and CDR2 is SVGAGI. The V end was cut by 5 bases, the J end by 6 bases, with 8 bases between. The DNA of the CDR3 is TGTGCCAGCAGTCTACCGGGCAATGAGCAGTTCTTC. The encoded protein is CASSLPGNEQFF.

The CDR3 DNA sequence: TGTGCCACCAGCAGAGGAGATGGTACGCAGTATTTT. Protein sequence: CATSRGDGTQYF. This chain joins TRBV15 and TRBJ2-3, with D unresolved. The germline V gene encodes CDR1 LNHNV and CDR2 YYDKDF (reference sequence). This CDR3 contains 12 residues. The ends were cut back, 1 base at V and 8 bases at J, with 7 bases in the middle.